Listed below are T cell receptor beta chains from one sample, sequenced in a study of OX40 agonist ivuxolimab in advanced cancers. Using immunoSEQ multiplex PCR, the repertoire was profiled, and TCRdb retains in-frame clones only, with some absent. Among 75,000 to 80,000 clones listed, roughly 87% were seen once. The material was CD4+ or CD8+ T cells sorted from blood, obtained in a trial of the OX40 agonist ivuxolimab. All receptors come from an adult with an advanced solid tumor such as melanoma, head and neck, liver or kidney cancer. The CDR3 runs from the conserved cysteine through the conserved F or W. A D gene is named only where the DNA matches it firmly. Size values are once, few and many counts, or a class for expanded clones, and some rows have none.

NA	TRBV7-3	TRBD1	TRBJ1-1	CASSTTGDRRTEAFF	TGTGCCAGCAGCACAACAGGGGATAGAAGGACTGAAGCTTTCTTT
NA	TRBV4-1	NA	TRBJ1-1	CASKGPLRGTEAFF	TGCGCCAGCAAGGGACCGCTTAGAGGCACTGAAGCTTTCTTT
NA	TRBV15	TRBD2	TRBJ2-7	CATSVPGTSGYEQYF	TGTGCCACCAGCGTACCCGGGACTAGCGGTTACGAGCAGTACTTC
NA	TRBV6-1	NA	TRBJ2-1	CASGGNGRLEQFF	TGTGCCAGCGGGGGGAACGGGCGGCTCGAGCAGTTCTTC
NA	TRBV28	NA	TRBJ1-1	CASSPPRGNTEAFF	TGTGCCAGCAGTCCCCCGCGGGGGAACACTGAAGCTTTCTTT
NA	TRBV9	NA	TRBJ1-3	CASSGTDNSGNTIYF	TGTGCCAGCAGCGGGACCGACAACTCTGGAAACACCATATATTTT
NA	TRBV5-1	NA	TRBJ2-7	CASSLEDEQYF	TGCGCCAGCAGCTTAGAGGACGAGCAGTACTTC
NA	TRBV28	TRBD2	TRBJ2-3	CASRGPGGPPYTQYF	TGTGCCAGCAGGGGCCCGGGGGGGCCGCCTTATACGCAGTATTTT
NA	TRBV19	TRBD1	TRBJ1-5	CASSKRTGGSNQPQHF	TGTGCCAGTAGTAAGAGGACAGGTGGGAGCAATCAGCCCCAGCATTTT
NA	TRBV28	TRBD1	TRBJ2-7	CASSRTGSEQYF	TGTGCCAGCAGTAGGACAGGGTCCGAGCAGTACTTC
NA	TRBV6-1	TRBD2	TRBJ2-3	CASSGVRLAGGTDTQYF	TGTGCCAGCAGTGGCGTCAGGCTAGCGGGGGGCACAGATACGCAGTATTTT
NA	TRBV7-2	TRBD1	TRBJ1-4	CASAPGQGTEKLFF	TGTGCCAGCGCGCCGGGACAGGGAACTGAAAAACTGTTTTTT
NA	TRBV25-1	NA	TRBJ2-7	CASTPGAGNYEQYF	TGTGCCAGCACCCCTGGGGCAGGGAACTACGAGCAGTACTTC
NA	TRBV5-5	TRBD2	TRBJ2-7	CASSPGGGYEQYF	TGTGCCAGCAGCCCAGGCGGGGGCTACGAGCAGTACTTC
NA	TRBV18	TRBD2	TRBJ2-7	CASSRTSGNSYEQYF	TGTGCCAGCTCACGGACTAGCGGGAATTCCTACGAGCAGTACTTC
NA	TRBV10-3	TRBD1	TRBJ1-2	CAISARDRLYGYTF	TGTGCCATCAGCGCCCGGGACAGGTTGTATGGCTACACCTTC
NA	TRBV25-1	NA	TRBJ2-7	CASTASGSYEQYF	TGTGCCAGCACGGCCAGCGGGTCCTACGAGCAGTACTTC
NA	TRBV6-1	NA	TRBJ2-3	CASSPRGMDTQYF	TGTGCCAGCAGTCCAAGGGGCATGGATACGCAGTATTTT
NA	TRBV28	NA	TRBJ2-4	CASSLEDTNIQYF	TGTGCCAGCAGTTTAGAGGACACAAACATTCAGTACTTC
NA	TRBV28	NA	TRBJ2-7	CARRAPGLNTYEQYF	TGTGCCAGGAGGGCTCCAGGACTTAATACCTACGAGCAGTACTTC
NA	TRBV27	NA	TRBJ1-3	CASSPYPSGNTIYF	TGTGCCAGCAGTCCCTACCCATCGGGAAACACCATATATTTT
NA	TRBV5-4	NA	TRBJ2-1	CASSKGYTSYNEQFF	TGCGCCAGCAGCAAGGGGTATACCTCCTACAATGAGCAGTTCTTC
NA	TRBV19	NA	TRBJ2-7	CASSIGSGSRTYEQYF	TGTGCCAGTAGTATAGGGTCCGGTTCAAGGACCTACGAGCAGTACTTC
NA	TRBV19	TRBD1	TRBJ1-1	CASRRPGQGIPLRNTEAFF	TGTGCCAGTAGAAGACCGGGACAGGGGATCCCTCTGAGGAACACTGAAGCTTTCTTT
once	TRBV5-1	NA	TRBJ1-1	CASSLAPGNTEAFF	TGCGCCAGCAGCTTGGCCCCGGGGAACACTGAAGCTTTCTTT
NA	TRBV9	NA	TRBJ1-3	CASSVDIRSSGNTIYF	TGTGCCAGCAGCGTAGACATCAGAAGCTCTGGAAACACCATATATTTT
NA	TRBV7-2	NA	TRBJ2-3	CASSLQASGTDTQYF	TGTGCCAGCAGCCTCCAGGCGTCGGGCACAGATACGCAGTATTTT
NA	TRBV7-3	NA	TRBJ2-3	CASSPYATDTQYF	TGTGCCAGCAGCCCTTATGCCACAGATACGCAGTATTTT
NA	TRBV6-1	TRBD1	TRBJ1-6	CASSVNRQGASYNSPLHF	TGTGCCAGCAGTGTTAATAGACAGGGGGCGTCCTATAATTCACCCCTCCACTTT
NA	TRBV2	NA	TRBJ2-1	CASRYQPGYNEQFF	TGTGCCAGCAGATACCAACCGGGATACAATGAGCAGTTCTTC
NA	TRBV4-1	TRBD2	TRBJ2-5	CASSQEGGGVETQYF	TGCGCCAGCAGCCAAGAAGGCGGGGGGGTGGAGACCCAGTACTTC
NA	TRBV7-2	TRBD1	TRBJ1-1	CASSLRGQGSTEAFF	TGTGCCAGCAGCTTACGTGGACAGGGTAGCACTGAAGCTTTCTTT
NA	TRBV7-6	TRBD1	TRBJ2-2	CASSRDRSNGELFF	TGTGCCAGCAGCCGGGACAGGAGCAACGGGGAGCTGTTTTTT
NA	TRBV4-2	NA	TRBJ1-1	CASSQAPQGNTEAFF	TGTGCCAGCAGCCAAGCTCCCCAGGGAAACACTGAAGCTTTCTTT
NA	TRBV5-6	TRBD1	TRBJ1-6	CASSLVTGINSPLHF	TGTGCCAGCAGCTTGGTGACAGGGATTAATTCACCCCTCCACTTT
NA	TRBV2	NA	TRBJ1-5	CASSVGQELGQPQHF	TGTGCCAGCAGTGTCGGTCAGGAACTCGGGCAGCCCCAGCATTTT
NA	TRBV5-5	TRBD1	TRBJ1-1	CASSLDLQGLVTEAFF	TGTGCCAGCAGCTTGGATTTACAGGGGCTCGTCACTGAAGCTTTCTTT
NA	TRBV25-1	NA	TRBJ2-7	CASTQGGNLYEQYF	TGTGCCAGCACTCAAGGGGGGAACCTCTACGAGCAGTACTTC
NA	TRBV5-8	NA	TRBJ2-7	CASSRLNSYEQYF	TGTGCCAGCAGCCGCTTAAACTCCTACGAGCAGTACTTC
NA	TRBV11-2	NA	TRBJ1-3	CASSLQRSGNTIYF	TGTGCCAGCAGCTTACAGAGGTCTGGAAACACCATATATTTT
once	TRBV19	NA	TRBJ1-4	CASSIVTGSNEKLFF	TGTGCCAGTAGTATCGTCACAGGATCTAATGAAAAACTGTTTTTT
NA	TRBV29-1	TRBD1	TRBJ1-5	CSVGGTGDQPQHF	TGCAGCGTTGGGGGGACAGGGGATCAGCCCCAGCATTTT
NA	TRBV28	NA	TRBJ1-1	CASTVPMNTEAFF	TGTGCCAGCACAGTTCCTATGAACACTGAAGCTTTCTTT
NA	TRBV27	TRBD1	TRBJ1-2	CASSLLGGTGKGYTF	TGTGCCAGCAGTTTACTTGGAGGGACAGGGAAGGGCTACACCTTC
NA	TRBV4-2	NA	TRBJ2-5	CASSSGTSRGYETQYF	TGTGCCAGCAGTTCAGGGACTTCCCGAGGGTACGAGACCCAGTACTTC
NA	TRBV9	NA	TRBJ2-3	CASSVGVTDTQYF	TGTGCCAGCAGCGTAGGGGTAACAGATACGCAGTATTTT
NA	TRBV7-9	NA	TRBJ1-4	CASSEPSRKLFF	TGTGCCAGCAGCGAACCATCCAGAAAACTGTTTTTT
NA	TRBV7-2	TRBD2	TRBJ2-7	CASSPGGGYEQYF	TGTGCCAGCAGCCCGGGGGGAGGGTACGAGCAGTACTTC
NA	TRBV7-2	NA	TRBJ1-5	CASSLGGGQPQHF	TGTGCCAGCAGCTTAGGGGGCGGCCAGCCCCAGCATTTT
few	TRBV27	NA	TRBJ1-6	CASSFTNSPLHF	TGTGCCAGCAGTTTCACTAATTCACCCCTCCACTTT
NA	TRBV28	NA	TRBJ1-2	CASSTGGVGGYGYTF	TGTGCCAGCAGCACCGGAGGGGTAGGGGGCTATGGCTACACCTTC
NA	TRBV6-1	NA	TRBJ2-5	CASSDLGGKETQYF	TGTGCCAGCAGTGATCTAGGGGGGAAGGAGACCCAGTACTTC